This TCR beta chain was obtained from a study of CXCR3-negative and CXCR3-positive naive CD8 T cells. General study points: CXCR3-expressing naive cells carried TRB CDR3s more hydrophobic than those of CXCR3-negative naive cells.

The germline V gene has CDR1 LNHNV and CDR2 YYDKDF (reference sequence). The CDR3 is 12 amino acids. As concerns this clonotype: Its target is not known.

Through 5' RACE with UMI labels, the TRB cDNA libraries were prepared. Reprocessing the 5' RACE reads, TCRdb reports a single entry for every CDR3 protein and omits DNA. The sample table includes nearly 110,000 distinct CDR3 sequences. Researchers sorted some 270,000 cells of each CD8+ T cell subset in triplicate. This receptor was taken from a human donor in good health. Some clones in this sample may be carry-over from other donors' samples. The V call is TRBV15, the J call TRBJ2-3; TCRdb calls TRBD1, which cannot be checked without DNA. What was sequenced was naive CXCR3+ CD8+ T cells from blood. Described subset: CD45RO-CCR7+CD27+CD95- naive CD8+ T cells expressing CXCR3 (TNR3+). CDR3 region: CATSQGWDTQYF. The complete variable domain, with remaining parts taken from reference TRBV15 and TRBJ2-3, reads DAMVIQNPRYQVTQFGKPVTLSCSQTLNHNVMYWYQQKSSQAPKLLFHYYDKDFNNEADTPDNFQSRRPNTSFCFLDIRSPGLGDTAMYLCATSQGWDTQYFGPGTRLTVL.